This T cell receptor beta chain was captured by sequencing in a study of PD-L1 blockade in urothelial cancer. About the research overall: Patients commenced intravenous atezolizumab, 1,200 mg every 3 weeks, in 2014. Prior chemotherapy regimens per patient numbered 0 to 3. There were a median of around 140,000 T cells in blood samples.

TCRdb's table, derived via immunoSEQ multiplex PCR, lists solely in-frame clones and lacks some. There are more than 55,000 clones in the sample; approximately 75% occur only once, and 1.5% to 2% lies in the top ten. Regarding this clone: Antigen specificity is unknown.

Per germline, CDR1 SGHRS and CDR2 YFSETQ. Between the trimmed V and J ends, which lost 0 bases and 3 bases, there was a span of 6 bases. The CDR3 is made up of 13 amino acids. Overall study results and limits: In blood sampled pretreatment, TCR clonality below the median predicted better survival.

The time point denotes: pretreatment peripheral blood. This clonotype originated in a man aged 65-85 years with urothelial cancer. The chain links TRBV5-1 to TRBJ2-5, with D tentatively TRBD1 (6 bases). This specimen was PBMCs, taken around atezolizumab (anti-PD-L1) treatment. CDR3: CASSLGQEETQYF. CDR3 in DNA: TGCGCCAGCAGCTTGGGACAGGAAGAGACCCAGTACTTC.